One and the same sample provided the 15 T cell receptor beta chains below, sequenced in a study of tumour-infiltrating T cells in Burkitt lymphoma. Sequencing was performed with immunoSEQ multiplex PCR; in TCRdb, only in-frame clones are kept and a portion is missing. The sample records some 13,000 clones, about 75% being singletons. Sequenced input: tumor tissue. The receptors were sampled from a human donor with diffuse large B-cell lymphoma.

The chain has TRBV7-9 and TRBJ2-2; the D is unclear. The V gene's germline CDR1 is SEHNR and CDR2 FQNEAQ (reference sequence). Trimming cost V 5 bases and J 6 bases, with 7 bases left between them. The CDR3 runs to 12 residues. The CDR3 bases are TGTGCCAGCAGCCCGCAACCCGGGGAGCTGTTTTTT. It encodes CASSPQPGELFF.

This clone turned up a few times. In nucleotides, the CDR3 is TGTGCCAGCAGTTACTCATGGGCGCTTCCCCCGTACGAGCAGTACTTC. Its translation is CASSYSWALPPYEQYF. The chain is built from TRBV6-6 and TRBJ2-7; D not certain. Looked up from germline, CDR1 is MNHNY and CDR2 is SVGAGI (reference sequence). This CDR3 region has 16 residues. V lost 0 bases and J 4 bases, leaving 16 bases between the germline ends.

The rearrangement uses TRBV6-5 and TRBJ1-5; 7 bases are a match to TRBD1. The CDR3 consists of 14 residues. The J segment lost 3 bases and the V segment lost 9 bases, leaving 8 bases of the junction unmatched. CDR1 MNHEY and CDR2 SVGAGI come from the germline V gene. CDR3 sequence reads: CASRQGSPNQPQHF. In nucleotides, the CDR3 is TGTGCCAGTCGACAGGGATCCCCCAATCAGCCCCAGCATTTT.

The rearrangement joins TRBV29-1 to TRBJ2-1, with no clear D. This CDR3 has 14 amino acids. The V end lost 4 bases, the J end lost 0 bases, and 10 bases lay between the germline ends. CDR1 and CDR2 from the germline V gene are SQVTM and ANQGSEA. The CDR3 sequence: CSVVLASSYNEQFF. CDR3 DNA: TGCAGCGTTGTACTGGCTAGCTCCTACAATGAGCAGTTCTTC.

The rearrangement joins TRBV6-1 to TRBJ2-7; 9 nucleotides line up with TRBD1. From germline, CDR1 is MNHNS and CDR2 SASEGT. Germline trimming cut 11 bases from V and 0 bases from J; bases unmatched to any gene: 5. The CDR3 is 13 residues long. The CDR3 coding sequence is TGTGCCCACCGGACAGGGGCCTCCTACGAGCAGTACTTC. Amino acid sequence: CAHRTGASYEQYF.

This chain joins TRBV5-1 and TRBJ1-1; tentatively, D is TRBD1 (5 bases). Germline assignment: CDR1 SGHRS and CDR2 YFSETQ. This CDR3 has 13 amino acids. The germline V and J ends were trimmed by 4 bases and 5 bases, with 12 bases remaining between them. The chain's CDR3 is CASSRGGNTEAFF. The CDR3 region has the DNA TGCGCCAGCAGCCGGGGGGGGAATACTGAAGCTTTCTTT.

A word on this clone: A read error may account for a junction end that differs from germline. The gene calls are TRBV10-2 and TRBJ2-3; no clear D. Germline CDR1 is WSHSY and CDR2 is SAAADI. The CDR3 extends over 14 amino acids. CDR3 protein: CASSQSGSTDTQYF. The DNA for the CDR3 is TGCGCCAGCAGTCAGTCTGGCAGCACAGATACGCAGTATTTT.

The CDR3 spells CASSGGTGIYNEQFF. CDR3 nucleotide sequence: TGCGCCAGCAGCGGGGGGACAGGGATTTACAATGAGCAGTTCTTC. V and J are TRBV5-1 and TRBJ2-1, with 9 bases aligning to TRBD1. The V segment lost 4 bases and the J segment 4 bases; nucleotides outside the gene matches: 6. The length of the CDR3 is 15 residues. Germline V gene data show CDR1 as SGHRS and CDR2 as YFSETQ.

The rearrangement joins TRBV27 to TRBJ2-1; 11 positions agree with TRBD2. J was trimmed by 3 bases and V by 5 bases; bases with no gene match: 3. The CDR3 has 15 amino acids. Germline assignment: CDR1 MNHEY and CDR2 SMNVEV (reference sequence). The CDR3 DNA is TGTGCCAGCAGTCAAACTAGCGGGAGCTACAATGAGCAGTTCTTC. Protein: CASSQTSGSYNEQFF.

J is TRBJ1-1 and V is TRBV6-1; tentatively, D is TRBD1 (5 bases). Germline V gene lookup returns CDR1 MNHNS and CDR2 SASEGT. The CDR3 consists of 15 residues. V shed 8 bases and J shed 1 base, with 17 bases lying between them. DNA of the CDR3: TGTGCCAGCTTGGCCAGGGTGGGGAGGAACACTGAAGCTTTCTTT. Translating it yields CASLARVGRNTEAFF.

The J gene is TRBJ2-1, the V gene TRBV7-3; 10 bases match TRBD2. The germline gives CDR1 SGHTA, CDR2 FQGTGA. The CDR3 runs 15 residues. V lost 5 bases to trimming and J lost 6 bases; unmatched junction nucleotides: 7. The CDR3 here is CASSVSGRGGNEQFF. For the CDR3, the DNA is TGTGCCAGCAGCGTGAGCGGGAGGGGGGGCAATGAGCAGTTCTTC.

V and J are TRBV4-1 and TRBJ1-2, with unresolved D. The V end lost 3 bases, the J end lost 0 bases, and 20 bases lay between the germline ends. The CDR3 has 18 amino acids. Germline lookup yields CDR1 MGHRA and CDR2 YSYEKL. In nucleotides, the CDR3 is TGCGCCAGCAGCCACCCCTTTATCCTAGGACCCGCTAACTATGGCTACACCTTC. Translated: CASSHPFILGPANYGYTF.

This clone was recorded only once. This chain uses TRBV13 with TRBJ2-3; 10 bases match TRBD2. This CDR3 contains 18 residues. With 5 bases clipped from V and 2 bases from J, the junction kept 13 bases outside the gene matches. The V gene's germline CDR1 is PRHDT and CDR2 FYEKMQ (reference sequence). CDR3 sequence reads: CASSPRLAGEKDTDTQYF. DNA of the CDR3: TGTGCCAGCAGCCCCCGACTAGCGGGTGAGAAAGACACAGATACGCAGTATTTT. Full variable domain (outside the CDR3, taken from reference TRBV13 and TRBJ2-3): AAGVIQSPRHLIKEKRETATLKCYPIPRHDTVYWYQQGPGQDPQFLISFYEKMQSDKGSIPDRFSAQQFSDYHSELNMSSLELGDSALYFCASSPRLAGEKDTDTQYFGPGTRLTVL.

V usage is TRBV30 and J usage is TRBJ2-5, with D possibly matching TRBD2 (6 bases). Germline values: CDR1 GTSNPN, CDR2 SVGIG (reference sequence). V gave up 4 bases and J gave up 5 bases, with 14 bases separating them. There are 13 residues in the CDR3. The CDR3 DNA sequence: TGTGCCTGGACACGGAGGGCCAGGGAGACCCAGTACTTC. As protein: CAWTRRARETQYF.

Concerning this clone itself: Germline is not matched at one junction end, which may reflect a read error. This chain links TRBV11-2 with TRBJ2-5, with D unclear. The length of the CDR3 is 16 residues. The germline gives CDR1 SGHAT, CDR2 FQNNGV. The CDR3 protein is CASSLRRLGGQETQYF. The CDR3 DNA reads TGTGCCAGCAGCTTACGCCGTCTGGGCGGCCAAGAGACTCAGTACTTC.